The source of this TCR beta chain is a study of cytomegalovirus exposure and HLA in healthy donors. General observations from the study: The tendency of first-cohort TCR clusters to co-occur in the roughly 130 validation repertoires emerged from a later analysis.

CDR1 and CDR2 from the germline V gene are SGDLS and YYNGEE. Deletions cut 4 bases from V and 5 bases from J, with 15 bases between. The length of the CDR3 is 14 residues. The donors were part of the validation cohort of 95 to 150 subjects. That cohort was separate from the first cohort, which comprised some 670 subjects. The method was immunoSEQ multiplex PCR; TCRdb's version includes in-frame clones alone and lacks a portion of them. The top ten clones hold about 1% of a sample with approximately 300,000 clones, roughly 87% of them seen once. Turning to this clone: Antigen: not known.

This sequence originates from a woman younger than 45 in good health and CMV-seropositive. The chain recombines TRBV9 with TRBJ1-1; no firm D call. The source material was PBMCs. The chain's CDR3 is CASSSKFSGTEAFF. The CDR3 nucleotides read TGTGCCAGCAGCTCCAAGTTTTCGGGGACTGAAGCTTTCTTT.